The 11 T cell receptor beta chains presented below share a single source sample, sequenced in a study of cytomegalovirus exposure and HLA in healthy donors. Sequencing used immunoSEQ multiplex PCR; TCRdb keeps in-frame clones, though not all of them. The data show just under 65,000 clones, with around 93% seen just once and approximately 6.8% held by the top ten. Sample: PBMCs. These receptors all stem from a woman between 18 and 30 years old in good health and CMV-seropositive.

The chain links TRBV7-3 to TRBJ1-1, with TRBD1 as a possible D gene (6 bases). V was trimmed by 6 bases and J by 0 bases, leaving 14 bases between them. CDR1 is SGHTA and CDR2 is FQGTGA in the germline V gene. The CDR3 runs 15 residues. The CDR3 loop is CASRPNRDLNTEAFF. The CDR3 DNA reads as TGTGCCAGCAGACCAAACAGGGATTTGAACACTGAAGCTTTCTTT.

The rearrangement joins TRBV29-1 to TRBJ1-1; 7 nucleotides match TRBD1. Losses at the gene ends were 7 bases for V and 1 base for J; bases not matched to a gene: 6. The CDR3 is 13 amino acids. Germline V lookup: CDR1 SQVTM, CDR2 ANQGSEA. This CDR3 is CSGQQGPNTEAFF. The DNA of the CDR3 is TGCAGCGGACAACAGGGGCCGAACACTGAAGCTTTCTTT.

The DNA for the CDR3 is TGTGCCAGCAGCTTATTCTCACGGGAGGTTGGTAATGAGCAGTTCTTC. This sequence encodes CASSLFSREVGNEQFF. This chain connects TRBV11-2 to TRBJ2-1, with 7 bases matching TRBD2. J gave up 7 bases and V 2 bases, and 11 bases lay outside the gene matches. Germline CDR1 reads SGHAT; CDR2 reads FQNNGV. The CDR3 runs to 16 residues.

The chain is built from TRBV18 and TRBJ1-2, with D maybe TRBD1 (5 bases). The CDR3 spans 14 residues. Germline assignment: CDR1 KGHSH and CDR2 LQKENI. V gave up 5 bases and J gave up 7 bases, with 17 bases separating them. The DNA for the CDR3 is TGTGCCAGCTCAGACGCGGGACCCCTGAGTGGCTACACCTTC. It yields the protein CASSDAGPLSGYTF.

The chain employs TRBV29-1 and TRBJ1-3; D is unresolved. Germline CDR1 SQVTM, CDR2 ANQGSEA. Trimming left V 7 bases short and J 0 bases short, with 7 bases between. The CDR3 totals 12 residues. The CDR3 protein is CSGRSSGNTIYF. Here the CDR3 DNA reads TGCAGCGGACGGAGCTCTGGAAACACCATATATTTT.

This clone was counted a few times. The rearrangement joins TRBV10-3 to TRBJ1-1; no reliable D call. The CDR3 contains 13 residues. Germline CDR1 reads ENHRY; CDR2 reads SYGVKD. Trimming pared 3 bases from V and 8 bases from J, leaving 13 bases between. In DNA form, the CDR3 reads TGTGCCATCAGTGAACCAGGTGCGGGGGAAGCTTTCTTT. It yields the protein CAISEPGAGEAFF.

This chain connects TRBV18 to TRBJ2-1; D perhaps matches TRBD1 (5 bases). The CDR3 extends over 15 amino acids. With 8 bases removed from V and 8 bases from J, the gap between germline ends came to 22 bases. Per germline, CDR1 KGHSH and CDR2 LQKENI. The CDR3 sequence: CASTRQPTRIYEQFF. The CDR3 bases are TGTGCCAGCACCCGACAGCCTACCCGAATTTATGAGCAGTTCTTC.

The rearrangement joins TRBV5-1 to TRBJ2-1, with TRBD1 as a possible D gene (6 bases). The CDR3 is 15 residues long. Germline V gene lookup returns CDR1 SGHRS and CDR2 YFSETQ. Trimming stripped 3 bases from V and 5 bases from J, with 15 bases between. CDR3 sequence (DNA): TGCGCCAGCAGCTCCGACGGGACAATCAACAATGAGCAGTTCTTC. This encodes CASSSDGTINNEQFF. The full variable domain, its missing parts supplied by reference TRBV5-1 and TRBJ2-1, is KAGVTQTPRYLIKTRGQQVTLSCSPISGHRSVSWYQQTPGQGLQFLFEYFSETQRNKGNFPGRFSGRQFSNSRSEMNVSTLELGDSALYLCASSSDGTINNEQFFGPGTRLTVL.

The V and J genes are TRBV5-1 and TRBJ2-1; 9 bases agree with TRBD2. This CDR3 is built from 17 residues. Germline V gene lookup returns CDR1 SGHRS and CDR2 YFSETQ. V lost 3 bases to trimming and J lost 0 bases; unmatched junction nucleotides: 7. CDR3 in amino acids: CASSYRLAGISYNEQFF. CDR3 nucleotides: TGCGCCAGCAGCTACCGGCTAGCGGGGATCTCCTACAATGAGCAGTTCTTC.

The chain employs TRBV19 and TRBJ2-1; 7 bases line up with TRBD1. The CDR3 runs to 14 residues. Germline V lookup: CDR1 LNHDA, CDR2 SQIVND (reference sequence). J was trimmed by 7 bases and V by 2 bases; bases with no gene match: 5. CDR3 loop: CASSIRQGGNEQFF. CDR3 nucleotides: TGTGCCAGTAGTATAAGACAGGGCGGTAATGAGCAGTTCTTC.

This clone was found once. V is TRBV27 and J is TRBJ1-1; possible D gene TRBD1, 5 bases. In germline, CDR1 is MNHEY, CDR2 SMNVEV (reference sequence). V was clipped by 2 bases and J by 0 bases, with 7 bases between them. The CDR3 is 14 amino acids. CDR3 amino acids: CASSLVGVNTEAFF. CDR3 nucleotide sequence: TGTGCCAGCAGTTTAGTAGGGGTGAACACTGAAGCTTTCTTT.